The rows below give T cell receptor beta chains drawn from one sample of a study of lymphopenia after photon versus proton radiotherapy. Measured with immunoSEQ multiplex PCR; TCRdb has only the in-frame clones, and not every one. The table lists about 64,000 clones, around 87% of them singletons. This specimen consisted of peripheral blood, obtained from a patient treated with proton-based radiotherapy. The receptors come from an older man with esophageal cancer. Each CDR3 is given with its conserved first and last residue. A D gene is named only where the DNA matches it firmly. Expanded clones get a size class; other rows say once, few or many, or leave the size out.

TRBV7-6	NA	TRBD1	TRBJ1-5	CASSLTGGDQPQHF	TGTGCCAGCAGCCTGACAGGGGGGGATCAGCCCCAGCATTTT
TRBV5-5	NA	NA	TRBJ2-3	CASSLRASSSTDTQYF	TGTGCCAGCAGCTTGCGGGCTAGCAGTAGCACAGATACGCAGTATTTT
TRBV13	NA	NA	TRBJ1-5	CASSLERDQPQHF	TGTGCCAGCAGCTTAGAAAGGGATCAGCCCCAGCATTTT
TRBV19	NA	NA	TRBJ1-5	CASSDLGILGNQPQHF	TGTGCCAGTAGTGATTTAGGCATTTTGGGCAATCAGCCCCAGCATTTT
TRBV7-9	NA	TRBD2	TRBJ2-3	CASSAGRASTDTQYF	TGTGCCAGCAGCGCCGGGAGGGCCAGCACAGATACGCAGTATTTT
TRBV6-1	NA	NA	TRBJ1-6	CASSDTGTLVGLHF	TGTGCCAGCAGCGACACGGGGACCCTTGTCGGTCTCCACTTT
TRBV4-3	NA	NA	TRBJ2-3	CASSQGSVSTDTQYF	TGCGCCAGCAGCCAAGGCTCGGTGAGCACAGATACGCAGTATTTT
TRBV7-8	once	NA	TRBJ2-2	CASSLAVNHANTGELFF	TGTGCCAGCAGCTTAGCGGTGAACCACGCGAACACCGGGGAGCTGTTTTTT
TRBV11-2	NA	NA	TRBJ2-3	CASSPRDTQYF	TGTGCCAGCAGCCCGAGAGATACGCAGTATTTT
TRBV4-3	NA	NA	TRBJ1-1	CASSQGDQDTEAFF	TGCGCCAGCAGCCAAGGAGACCAGGACACTGAAGCTTTCTTT
TRBV5-1	NA	NA	TRBJ2-2	CASSADRLITGELFF	TGCGCCAGCAGCGCCGACAGACTAATCACCGGGGAGCTGTTTTTT
TRBV7-3	few	TRBD1	TRBJ1-1	CASSLGTATEAFF	TGTGCCAGCAGCCTCGGGACAGCCACTGAAGCTTTCTTT
TRBV6-1	once	NA	TRBJ2-7	CASSAVSWVYEQYF	TGTGCCAGCAGCGCGGTTAGCTGGGTCTACGAGCAGTACTTC
TRBV9	NA	NA	TRBJ2-1	CASSVELASYTDNEQFF	TGTGCCAGCAGCGTAGAACTAGCCTCATACACGGACAATGAGCAGTTCTTC
TRBV7-2	NA	NA	TRBJ2-5	CASSLVWTYQNQETQYF	TGTGCCAGCAGCTTAGTATGGACATACCAAAATCAAGAGACCCAGTACTTC
TRBV30	NA	NA	TRBJ1-1	CAWSAYLSAKNTEAFF	TGTGCCTGGAGTGCCTACCTCTCGGCCAAGAACACTGAAGCTTTCTTT
TRBV7-9	few	NA	TRBJ2-3	CASSPPGISTDTQYF	TGTGCCAGCAGCCCTCCGGGGATTTCCACAGATACGCAGTATTTT
TRBV11-3	NA	TRBD1	TRBJ2-3	CASSVGTGTADTQYF	TGTGCCAGCAGCGTCGGGACAGGGACCGCAGATACGCAGTATTTT